Listed here are 20 T cell receptor beta chains from one sample, sequenced in a study of blood T cells in healthy people across ages. A sample-barcoded 5' primer and a J-beta primer mix were used in a second PCR of roughly 7 to 11 cycles. TCRdb reprocessed the 5' RACE reads with MiXCR, giving one entry per CDR3 protein. The sample includes about 780,000 distinct CDR3 sequences, roughly 46% of them seen just once. Sequences were obtained from blood. The receptors were gathered from an older man in good health.

J is TRBJ2-7 and V is TRBV4-3; 8 bases map to TRBD1. CDR1 and CDR2 (germline): LGHNA, YSLEER. J was trimmed by 3 bases and V by 4 bases; bases with no gene match: 8. The CDR3 is 15 amino acids. The CDR3 coding sequence is TGCGCCAGCAGCCTTAGTCAGGGGGCTAGCTACGAGCAGTACTTC. Its translation: CASSLSQGASYEQYF.

The chain has TRBV11-2 and TRBJ2-7; D perhaps matches TRBD2 (6 bases). Trimming removed 2 bases from V and 3 bases from J, with 14 bases in between. Per germline, CDR1 SGHAT and CDR2 FQNNGV. The CDR3 consists of 15 residues. CDR3 DNA sequence: TGTGCCAGCAGCTTATCTATTGGGGGGATCTACGAGCAGTACTTC. Translation gives CASSLSIGGIYEQYF.

This clonotype was recorded a few times. This sequence joins TRBV28 and TRBJ2-4; the D gene is possibly TRBD1 (5 bases). From germline, CDR1 is MDHEN and CDR2 SYDVKM. The CDR3 sequence is 16 residues long. The V end lost 5 bases, the J end lost 0 bases, and 14 bases lay between the germline ends. CDR3 loop: CASSPPRQLAKNIQYF. CDR3 nucleotide sequence: TGTGCCAGCAGTCCCCCCCGACAGTTAGCCAAAAACATTCAGTACTTC.

This clonotype was counted many times. The chain joins TRBV29-1 to TRBJ2-1, with D tentatively TRBD2 (6 bases). V was cut by 5 bases and J by 0 bases, with 11 bases left in between. CDR1 SQVTM and CDR2 ANQGSEA come from the germline V gene. The CDR3 runs to 14 residues. The CDR3 spells CSVQGGNSYNEQFF. CDR3 coding DNA: TGCAGCGTTCAAGGCGGGAACTCCTACAATGAGCAGTTCTTC.

This clonotype appeared a few times. The J gene is TRBJ1-1, the V gene TRBV12-3 or TRBV12-4, with D possibly TRBD1 on 5 matching bases. The CDR3 runs 12 residues. The V gene lost 7 bases and the J gene lost 5 bases, with 11 bases spanning the gap. The CDR3 protein is CASTLGGTEAFF. The CDR3 DNA follows: TGTGCCAGCACCCTGGGGGGTACTGAAGCTTTCTTT.

This sequence joins TRBV21-1 and TRBJ1-1. TRBV21-1 is assigned pseudogene status. The CDR3 totals 16 residues. The CDR3 DNA is TGTGCCAGCAGCATATCCGAGGACGCACGGAGTCCTGAAGCTTTCTTT. Amino acid sequence: CASSISEDARSPEAFF.

The chain links TRBV7-8 to TRBJ2-7; no clear D gene. Germline V gene sequence: CDR1 SGHVS, CDR2 FQNEAQ. Trimming took 5 bases from V and 0 from J, leaving 14 bases between them. This CDR3 contains 15 residues. CDR3 protein: CASSRGDTISYEQYF. The CDR3 DNA reads TGTGCCAGCAGCCGTGGCGACACCATCTCCTACGAGCAGTACTTC.

The V gene is TRBV29-1, the J gene TRBJ2-7; a possible D gene is TRBD1 (6 bases). Trimming took off 7 bases at V and 4 bases at J, with 17 bases between the two ends. The CDR3 contains 13 residues. Looked up from germline, CDR1 is SQVTM and CDR2 is ANQGSEA. CDR3 residues: CSAQGSLGYEQYF. Written as DNA, the CDR3 is TGCAGCGCACAGGGTTCTTTGGGGTACGAGCAGTACTTC.

This clonotype turned up a few times. This chain joins TRBV20-1 and TRBJ1-4, with D unresolved. The CDR3 length is 14 residues. CDR1 is DFQATT, CDR2 SNEGSKA, per germline (reference sequence). The V gene lost 0 bases and the J gene lost 5 bases, with 10 bases spanning the gap. CDR3: CSARDPPGNEKLFF. The CDR3 DNA follows: TGCAGTGCTAGAGATCCGCCGGGAAATGAAAAACTGTTTTTT.

As concerns this clonotype: A much larger clone sits a single nucleotide away, making a read error possible. V gene TRBV12-3 or TRBV12-4 combines with J gene TRBJ2-3, with TRBD2 matching over 8 bases. CDR3 length: 14 residues. Germline trimming cut 3 bases from V and 4 bases from J; bases unmatched to any gene: 3. The CDR3 loop is CASSFPAGADTQYF. The CDR3, as DNA: TGTGCCAGCAGTTTCCCAGCGGGAGCAGATACGCAGTATTTT.

This clonotype was seen more than once but under ten times. This sequence joins TRBV19 and TRBJ1-2; D uncertain. The CDR3 runs to 17 residues. Germline V gives CDR1 LNHDA, CDR2 SQIVND (reference sequence). Trimming left V 7 bases short and J 0 bases short, with 21 bases between. This chain's CDR3 is CASTKPYWESANYGYTF. CDR3 coding DNA: TGTGCCAGTACCAAACCGTACTGGGAGAGTGCTAACTATGGCTACACCTTC.

The CDR3 DNA reads as TGCAGCGTTGATTCCGCGAGTGAGCAGTACTTC. Translation: CSVDSASEQYF. V is TRBV29-1 and J is TRBJ2-5, with D unclear. The V and J ends lost 3 bases and 11 bases respectively, with 13 bases between them. Germline CDR1 SQVTM, CDR2 ANQGSEA. The CDR3 sequence is 11 residues long.

This clonotype has at least ten counts. The chain is built from TRBV9 and TRBJ2-1; 8 bases line up with TRBD1. V lost 0 bases, J lost 3 bases, and 5 bases stayed unmatched. Germline CDR1 and CDR2: SGDLS and YYNGEE. CDR3 size: 16 residues. In nucleotides, the CDR3 is TGTGCCAGCAGCGTAGGAGACAGGGGAGGCTACAATGAGCAGTTCTTC. Translated, it gives CASSVGDRGGYNEQFF. The full variable domain, completed using reference TRBV9 and TRBJ2-1, is DSGVTQTPKHLITATGQRVTLRCSPRSGDLSVYWYQQSLDQGLQFLIQYYNGEERAKGNILERFSAQQFPDLHSELNLSSLELGDSALYFCASSVGDRGGYNEQFFGPGTRLTVL.

The chain uses TRBV20-1 and TRBJ2-6, with a weak D call TRBD1 (6 bases). V was trimmed by 6 bases and J by 0 bases, leaving 12 bases between them. The CDR3 loop spans 15 amino acids. Germline values: CDR1 DFQATT, CDR2 SNEGSKA (reference sequence). The DNA for the CDR3 is TGCAGTGCGCCGGACAGTTCCTCTGGGGCCAACGTCCTGACTTTC. It codes for CSAPDSSSGANVLTF.

The table lists this clonotype with a few counts. The chain has TRBV5-1 and TRBJ2-1; no clear D. This CDR3 comprises 14 residues. Between the trimmed V and J ends, which lost 0 bases and 8 bases, there was a span of 12 bases. CDR1 is SGHRS, CDR2 YFSETQ, per germline. The CDR3 is CASSLAVLAYEQFF. In DNA form, the CDR3 reads TGCGCCAGCAGCTTGGCTGTCTTGGCGTATGAGCAGTTCTTC. Based on the CDR3 plus reference TRBV5-1 and TRBJ2-1, the full variable domain is KAGVTQTPRYLIKTRGQQVTLSCSPISGHRSVSWYQQTPGQGLQFLFEYFSETQRNKGNFPGRFSGRQFSNSRSEMNVSTLELGDSALYLCASSLAVLAYEQFFGPGTRLTVL.

This clonotype was counted between two and nine times. This may arise from a read error, as a much more abundant clone is one base away. The V call is TRBV12-3 or TRBV12-4, the J call TRBJ2-4; the D is unclear. With 1 base removed from V and 0 bases from J, the gap between germline ends came to 13 bases. The CDR3 runs to 17 residues. The CDR3: CASSLGEAVLAKNIQYF. In DNA, the CDR3 is TGTGCCAGCAGTTTAGGGGAAGCCGTCCTAGCCAAAAACATTCAGTACTTC.

The chain has TRBV20-1 and TRBJ2-1, with D perhaps TRBD2 (6 bases). Trimming took off 5 bases at V and 5 bases at J, with 16 bases between the two ends. CDR1 and CDR2 from the germline V gene are DFQATT and SNEGSKA (reference sequence). The CDR3 loop spans 14 amino acids. This CDR3 is CSAGSSGLHNEQFF. CDR3 DNA: TGCAGTGCTGGATCGTCGGGACTCCACAATGAGCAGTTCTTC.

The chain carries TRBV27 and TRBJ2-7, with D unclear. The CDR3 contains 16 residues. V was trimmed by 5 bases and J by 3 bases, leaving 20 bases between them. Germline CDR1 MNHEY, CDR2 SMNVEV (reference sequence). The CDR3 region is CASSRSTERYFYEQYF. CDR3 DNA: TGTGCCAGCAGTCGCTCGACGGAGAGATACTTCTACGAGCAGTACTTC.

A few counts support this clonotype. The V call is TRBV29-1, the J call TRBJ2-3, with 8 bases that match TRBD2. Per germline, CDR1 SQVTM and CDR2 ANQGSEA. The J segment lost 4 bases and the V segment lost 5 bases, leaving 17 bases of the junction unmatched. The CDR3 extends over 17 amino acids. This CDR3 is CSVLGGREGRGADTQYF. CDR3 nucleotide sequence: TGCAGCGTTCTCGGAGGACGGGAGGGCCGAGGGGCAGATACGCAGTATTTT.

J is TRBJ1-6 and V is TRBV30; perhaps TRBD1 as D (5 bases). Germline loops: CDR1 GTSNPN, CDR2 SVGIG (reference sequence). This CDR3 region has 13 residues. Trimming left V 3 bases short and J 3 bases short, with 6 bases between. The CDR3 spells CAWSRDYNSPLHF. The CDR3 region has the DNA TGTGCCTGGAGCAGGGACTATAATTCACCCCTCCACTTT.